What follows describes a single TCR beta chain. No antigen is known for it. The sample comes from a study of cytomegalovirus exposure and HLA in healthy donors. Study-wide results and limits: Accurate HLA-A and HLA-B prediction from TCR beta sequences was reported for most subjects.

A multiplex PCR was run with 60 Vbeta primers and 13 Jbeta primers. The data were produced by immunoSEQ multiplex PCR, yet TCRdb's version contains in-frame clones alone and is incomplete. The data hold more than 140,000 clones, with more than 70% observed a single time. These donors counted as nominally healthy when sampled, but unrecorded immune exposures were likely. The V and J ends lost 4 bases and 0 bases respectively, with 10 bases between them. This CDR3 is 15 amino acids long. CDR1 is SGHVS and CDR2 is FQNEAQ in the germline V gene. Sequencing was carried out using PBMCs. The genes are TRBV7-8 and TRBJ1-3; D is undetermined. This TCR was recovered from a man between 35 and 55 years old in good health and CMV-seronegative. The CDR3 loop reads CASSSRTGSGNTIYF. In nucleotides, the CDR3 is TGTGCCAGCAGCTCGAGGACTGGCTCTGGAAACACCATATATTTT.